These 11 T cell receptor beta chains were all obtained from the same sample, sequenced in a study of post-analysis software for immune sequencing data. Study-wide results and caveats: Elevated frequency relative to controls characterized roughly 5 TRBV segments in patients, TRBV5-6, TRBV5-1 and TRBV20-1 among them.

No cognate antigen is known for these TCRs. Unique molecular identifiers were present in the TCR beta cDNA libraries. Via MiXCR, TCRdb re-called the PCR reads, giving one row per CDR3 protein. The sample lists hundreds of thousands of distinct CDR3 sequences, about 38% seen once, with under 5.5% in the top ten. Input material: blood. The receptor source for this set is a girl aged 5 to 17 with multiple sclerosis.

On this clonotype: This clone may be a read error of a much larger clone one base away. The chain recombines TRBV27 with TRBJ2-1, with D tentatively TRBD1 or TRBD2 (5 bases each). V was pared by 2 bases and J by 8 bases, with 19 bases between. The CDR3 runs 16 residues. Germline values: CDR1 MNHEY, CDR2 SMNVEV (reference sequence). CDR3: CASSLPGREKGHEQFF. The CDR3 DNA follows: TGTGCCAGCAGTTTACCGGGACGTGAGAAGGGCCATGAGCAGTTCTTC.

The V and J genes are TRBV28 and TRBJ2-1, with D hard to call. Germline-derived CDR1 and CDR2 are MDHEN and SYDVKM. V lost 3 bases to trimming and J lost 6 bases, with 9 bases between them. This CDR3 spans 13 amino acids. The chain's CDR3 is CASSFGPSNEQFF. The CDR3 DNA reads TGTGCCAGCAGTTTTGGGCCTTCCAATGAGCAGTTCTTC. Full variable domain (remainder filled in from reference TRBV28 and TRBJ2-1): DVKVTQSSRYLVKRTGEKVFLECVQDMDHENMFWYRQDPGLGLRLIYFSYDVKMKEKGDIPEGYSVSREKKERFSLILESASTNQTSMYLCASSFGPSNEQFFGPGTRLTVL.

This clonotype was detected ten times or more. J is TRBJ1-5 and V is TRBV20-1; D unclear. Germline CDR1 is DFQATT and CDR2 is SNEGSKA (reference sequence). V was pared by 1 base and J by 6 bases, with 16 bases between. The CDR3 extends over 15 amino acids. The CDR3 region is CSARGRRSVIQPQHF. The DNA of the CDR3 is TGCAGTGCTAGAGGACGGAGATCTGTCATTCAGCCCCAGCATTTT.

This clonotype was counted ten times or more. The chain joins TRBV7-9 to TRBJ2-1, with D perhaps TRBD2 (5 bases). This CDR3 is built from 14 residues. Germline assignment: CDR1 SEHNR and CDR2 FQNEAQ (reference sequence). Trimming removed 1 base from V and 8 bases from J, with 12 bases in between. DNA of the CDR3: TGTGCCAGCAGCTTAGGCCGCCCCGGGGATGAGCAGTTCTTC. It translates to CASSLGRPGDEQFF. Full variable domain (missing parts from reference TRBV7-9 and TRBJ2-1): DTGVSQNPRHKITKRGQNVTFRCDPISEHNRLYWYRQTLGQGPEFLTYFQNEAQLEKSRLLSDRFSAERPKGSFSTLEIQRTEQGDSAMYLCASSLGRPGDEQFFGPGTRLTVL.

The chain has TRBV5-1 and TRBJ2-5, with TRBD1 matching 7 bases. This CDR3 comprises 14 residues. Unmatched junction bases numbered 3, after V lost 0 bases and J lost 4 bases. Germline V gives CDR1 SGHRS, CDR2 YFSETQ. This CDR3 reads CASSLGQGLETQYF. CDR3 in DNA: TGCGCCAGCAGCTTGGGACAGGGCCTAGAGACCCAGTACTTC.

The V and J genes are TRBV19 and TRBJ2-1; 8 positions match TRBD1. Germline V CDR1 and CDR2: LNHDA, SQIVND (reference sequence). J gave up 8 bases and V 4 bases, and 16 bases lay outside the gene matches. This CDR3 region has 17 residues. For the CDR3, the DNA is TGTGCCAGTAGTACATCGTATCCAGGGGGCGCAGAGGATGAGCAGTTCTTC. This sequence encodes CASSTSYPGGAEDEQFF.

J is TRBJ2-7 and V is TRBV28, with D perhaps matching TRBD1 or TRBD2 (6 bases each). Germline-derived CDR1 and CDR2 are MDHEN and SYDVKM. Trimming shortened V by 2 bases and J by 4 bases, and 12 bases separated the two germline ends. The CDR3 extends over 14 amino acids. This CDR3 reads CASSLRGRGYEQYF. In DNA, the CDR3 is TGTGCCAGCAGTTTACGGGGGCGAGGGTACGAGCAGTACTTC.

V gene TRBV12-3 or TRBV12-4 combines with J gene TRBJ2-7, with D unresolved. V shed 5 bases and J shed 4 bases, with 6 bases lying between them. The CDR3 is made up of 11 amino acids. The CDR3, as DNA: TGTGCCAGCAGTATTAATTACGAGCAGTACTTC. It is translated as CASSINYEQYF.

This chain links TRBV5-1 with TRBJ2-5; D assignment may be TRBD1 or TRBD2 (5 bases each). The better agreement between TRBJ2-7 and the DNA end casts doubt on the J call. The CDR3 contains 16 residues. Germline V gene lookup returns CDR1 SGHRS and CDR2 YFSETQ. CDR3 nucleotides: TGCGCCAGCAGCTTGGCCACCGGGACCGCATCCTACGAGCAGTACTTC. This encodes CASSLATGTASYEQYF.

The chain joins TRBV20-1 to TRBJ2-1; D not resolved. The V and J ends lost 0 bases and 9 bases respectively, with 15 bases between them. Germline-derived CDR1 and CDR2 are DFQATT and SNEGSKA (reference sequence). The CDR3 is made up of 14 amino acids. The CDR3 here is CSARDSAKAVEQFF. The CDR3, as DNA: TGCAGTGCTAGAGATTCAGCTAAGGCGGTTGAGCAGTTCTTC.

V usage is TRBV5-5 and J usage is TRBJ2-1; D unclear. Per the germline V gene, CDR1 is SGHKS and CDR2 is YYEKEE (reference sequence). The CDR3 is 12 residues long. V was cut by 2 bases and J by 15 bases, with 15 bases left in between. Here the CDR3 reads CASSFPILERFF. CDR3 nucleotide sequence: TGTGCCAGCAGCTTCCCTATTCTGGAGAGGTTCTTC.